The 14 T cell receptor beta chains below all came from one sample that was sequenced in a study of blood T cell dynamics during melanoma immunotherapy. Method: immunoSEQ multiplex PCR; TCRdb's copy keeps in-frame clones and lacks some. Of around 15,000 clones in the sample, about 94% were seen once. Time point given: week 3, after first cycle of checkpoint inhibitor. Sequences were derived from effector memory CD8+ T cells from blood, sampled from a patient treated with checkpoint blockade. The receptors originated from a human donor with melanoma.

CDR3 region: CASSLTEGGYEQYF. CDR3 coding DNA: TGTGCCAGCAGCCTGACAGAGGGCGGCTACGAGCAGTACTTC. The chain joins TRBV5-6 to TRBJ2-7, with D perhaps assigned TRBD1 or TRBD2 (5 bases each). The germline V gene has CDR1 SGHDT and CDR2 YYEEEE. The V gene lost 4 bases and the J gene lost 3 bases, with 14 bases spanning the gap. The CDR3 sequence is 14 residues long.

J is TRBJ1-4 and V is TRBV6-5; D is unresolved. V lost 5 bases to trimming and J lost 10 bases, with 14 bases between them. Germline V gene lookup returns CDR1 MNHEY and CDR2 SVGAGI. The CDR3 has 13 residues. CDR3 loop: CASSEPRPRKLFF. The DNA of the CDR3 is TGTGCCAGCAGTGAACCCCGTCCTCGAAAACTGTTTTTT.

The rearrangement uses TRBV9 and TRBJ2-7; 8 bases fit TRBD1. Germline V gives CDR1 SGDLS, CDR2 YYNGEE. The CDR3 has 15 amino acids. The trim removed 0 bases at V and 0 bases at J, leaving 2 bases unmatched. The CDR3 loop is CASSVGQGPSYEQYF. DNA of the CDR3: TGTGCCAGCAGCGTAGGACAGGGGCCCTCCTACGAGCAGTACTTC.

V and J are TRBV27 and TRBJ2-7, with 10 bases aligning to TRBD1. Per the germline V gene, CDR1 is MNHEY and CDR2 is SMNVEV (reference sequence). J was trimmed by 4 bases and V by 5 bases; bases with no gene match: 2. There are 13 residues in the CDR3. CDR3 loop: CASSRGQGYEQYF. Written as DNA, the CDR3 is TGTGCCAGCAGTAGGGGACAGGGGTACGAGCAGTACTTC.

This clone was observed a handful of times. The rearrangement uses TRBV9 and TRBJ2-7, with TRBD2 matching 9 bases. The CDR3 loop spans 13 amino acids. The V gene end was trimmed by 4 bases and the J gene end by 6 bases; junction bases not matched to a gene: 5. Germline CDR1 SGDLS, CDR2 YYNGEE. The CDR3 DNA sequence: TGTGCCAGCAGCCTGGGAGCGGGAGGCGAGCAGTACTTC. Amino acid sequence: CASSLGAGGEQYF.

The CDR3 loop is CASSEFQGSYNEQFF. The CDR3 nucleotides read TGTGCCAGCAGTGAGTTTCAGGGTAGCTACAATGAGCAGTTCTTC. The V and J genes are TRBV2 and TRBJ2-1, with D perhaps matching TRBD1 (5 bases). From germline, CDR1 is SNHLY and CDR2 FYNNEI. Trimming stripped 3 bases from V and 3 bases from J, with 12 bases between. The CDR3 spans 15 residues.

The chain recombines TRBV28 with TRBJ2-7; 7 nucleotides match TRBD1. Germline CDR1 is MDHEN and CDR2 is SYDVKM. This CDR3 has 14 residues. The V and J ends lost 7 bases and 0 bases, in that order; junction bases with no gene match: 6. CDR3 residues: CASILTGSSYEQYF. CDR3 coding DNA: TGTGCCAGCATCTTGACAGGGAGCTCCTACGAGCAGTACTTC.

The chain recombines TRBV2 with TRBJ2-4; D perhaps matches TRBD1 (6 bases). CDR3 length: 15 residues. The germline V gene encodes CDR1 SNHLY and CDR2 FYNNEI. V was cut by 4 bases and J by 2 bases, with 12 bases left in between. The DNA for the CDR3 is TGTGCCAGCAGTGTCCGGACAGACCCCAAAAACATTCAGTACTTC. Amino acids: CASSVRTDPKNIQYF.

The chain has TRBV7-9 and TRBJ2-2; weak D call: TRBD2 (5 bases). The V gene's germline CDR1 is SEHNR and CDR2 FQNEAQ (reference sequence). The CDR3 covers 16 residues. Between the trimmed V and J ends, which lost 5 bases and 5 bases, there was a span of 18 bases. The CDR3 here is CASSGSYRGSTGELFF. In nucleotides, the CDR3 is TGTGCCAGCAGCGGGTCGTATCGGGGTTCGACCGGGGAGCTGTTTTTT.

The V and J genes are TRBV5-1 and TRBJ1-1; D is perhaps TRBD1 (5 bases). This CDR3 is built from 13 residues. V was clipped by 4 bases and J by 1 base, with 8 bases between them. Germline V gene lookup returns CDR1 SGHRS and CDR2 YFSETQ. CDR3 coding DNA: TGCGCCAGCAGCCTGGGGGGGAACACTGAAGCTTTCTTT. Translation: CASSLGGNTEAFF.

The gene calls are TRBV11-2 and TRBJ2-7, with D tentatively TRBD1 or TRBD2 (5 bases each). Germline V gene data show CDR1 as SGHAT and CDR2 as FQNNGV. The CDR3 is 17 amino acids. V gave up 5 bases and J gave up 6 bases, with 26 bases separating them. The DNA of the CDR3 is TGTGCCAGCAGCCCGCCCCGGGGACGGAGAGGTCCCTCCGAGCAGTACTTC. Translating it yields CASSPPRGRRGPSEQYF.

The chain uses TRBV28 and TRBJ1-5; no clear D. The CDR3 contains 14 residues. V dropped 6 bases and J dropped 0 bases, with 9 bases sitting between them. Per germline, CDR1 MDHEN and CDR2 SYDVKM. CDR3 sequence: CASRSVRSNQPQHF. The CDR3 DNA follows: TGTGCCAGCAGGTCGGTGCGTAGCAATCAGCCCCAGCATTTT.

The rearrangement uses TRBV28 and TRBJ2-7; 9 bases fit TRBD1. CDR1 is MDHEN and CDR2 is SYDVKM in the germline V gene. The CDR3 is 14 residues long. V lost 4 bases and J lost 3; bases outside the gene matches: 4. The CDR3 DNA reads as TGTGCCAGCAGTTGGGGGACAGGGAGCTACGAGCAGTACTTC. Translating it yields CASSWGTGSYEQYF. The entire variable domain, with the rest obtained from reference TRBV28 and TRBJ2-7, is as follows: DVKVTQSSRYLVKRTGEKVFLECVQDMDHENMFWYRQDPGLGLRLIYFSYDVKMKEKGDIPEGYSVSREKKERFSLILESASTNQTSMYLCASSWGTGSYEQYFGPGTRLTVT.

V and J are TRBV5-5 and TRBJ2-5; D may be TRBD1 (7 bases). Trimming shortened V by 1 base and J by 4 bases, and 20 bases separated the two germline ends. This CDR3 is 17 amino acids long. CDR1 is SGHKS, CDR2 YYEKEE, per germline (reference sequence). CDR3 in DNA: TGTGCCAGCAGCTTGCCCCAACGACGGAGGGGGCCAGAGACCCAGTACTTC. This translates into CASSLPQRRRGPETQYF.